The 31 T cell receptor beta chains in this list originate from one sample, sequenced in a study of neurological immune-mediated disorders. MiXCR, applied by TCRdb to the 5' RACE reads, yields one record per CDR3 protein. Of 60,000 to 85,000 distinct CDR3 sequences listed, 4% to 6% are singletons. Sequencing was done on a sample of PBMCs. These receptors were obtained from a man younger than 35 with multiple sclerosis.

CDR3 region: CATSEGRLAGGPRQFF. The CDR3 DNA sequence: TGTGCCACCAGTGAGGGCAGACTAGCGGGAGGGCCGCGGCAGTTCTTC. V gene TRBV24-1 combines with J gene TRBJ2-1, with TRBD2 matching 14 bases. The junction had 10 bases not matched to a gene; V was cut back by 4 bases and J by 12 bases. The CDR3 runs to 16 residues. In germline, CDR1 is KGHDR, CDR2 SFDVKD.

This clonotype came up many times. The chain links TRBV29-1 to TRBJ2-5; D ambiguous. Germline CDR1 SQVTM, CDR2 ANQGSEA. This CDR3 comprises 13 residues. The ends were cut back, 5 bases at V and 0 bases at J, with 10 bases in the middle. In DNA form, the CDR3 reads TGCAGCGTTATGGAAGGGAACCAAGAGACCCAGTACTTC. Protein sequence: CSVMEGNQETQYF.

Ten or more counts support this clonotype. As DNA, the CDR3 is TGTGCCAGCAGCATGACTGCGGCCTACACAGATACGCAGTATTTT. Its translation is CASSMTAAYTDTQYF. The chain uses TRBV28 and TRBJ2-3, with D uncertain. The V end was cut by 6 bases, the J end by 2 bases, with 15 bases between. CDR1 is MDHEN and CDR2 is SYDVKM in the germline V gene. This CDR3 region has 15 residues.

This clonotype was counted ten times or more. This chain joins TRBV20-1 and TRBJ2-3, with 8 nucleotides matching TRBD2. This CDR3 is built from 16 residues. Germline V gene sequence: CDR1 DFQATT, CDR2 SNEGSKA (reference sequence). V lost 3 bases, J lost 2 bases, and 10 bases stayed unmatched. The CDR3 nucleotides read TGCAGTGCTAGCAAAGGGAGCGGGGGCTACACAGATACGCAGTATTTT. This codes for CSASKGSGGYTDTQYF.

The table lists this clonotype with many counts. The rearrangement links TRBV12-3 or TRBV12-4 to TRBJ1-5; possible D gene TRBD1, 6 bases. This CDR3 comprises 15 residues. The V gene lost 5 bases and the J gene lost 0 bases, with 11 bases spanning the gap. CDR3 nucleotide sequence: TGTGCCAGCAGTCCGGACAGTGCTAGCAATCAGCCCCAGCATTTT. This encodes CASSPDSASNQPQHF.

This clonotype has ten or more counts. This sequence joins TRBV7-9 and TRBJ2-1; 8 nucleotides line up with TRBD2. This CDR3 contains 14 residues. The junction had 8 bases not matched to a gene; V was cut back by 5 bases and J by 8 bases. In germline, CDR1 is SEHNR, CDR2 FQNEAQ (reference sequence). CDR3 amino acids: CASSTRLARDEQFF. As DNA, the CDR3 is TGTGCCAGCAGCACCAGACTAGCGCGGGATGAGCAGTTCTTC.

At least ten counts were recorded for this clonotype. This chain joins TRBV20-1 and TRBJ2-7; TRBD1 aligns across 8 bases. The J segment lost 1 base and the V segment lost 3 bases, leaving 2 bases of the junction unmatched. CDR1 is DFQATT and CDR2 is SNEGSKA in the germline V gene (reference sequence). The CDR3 consists of 13 residues. For the CDR3, the DNA is TGCAGTGCTAGTCGGGACAGGTCCTACGAGCAGTACTTC. Translated: CSASRDRSYEQYF.

The V gene is TRBV11-2, the J gene TRBJ2-1, with D hard to call. V was cut by 0 bases and J by 9 bases, with 15 bases left in between. The CDR3 is 15 amino acids. Germline V gene data show CDR1 as SGHAT and CDR2 as FQNNGV. The CDR3, as DNA: TGTGCCAGCAGCTTAGATGGTGTAGCCGTCGGTGAGCAGTTCTTC. This sequence encodes CASSLDGVAVGEQFF.

This clonotype was seen more than once but under ten times. Compared with germline, one end of the junction differs, possibly owing to a read error. This chain links TRBV24-1 with TRBJ1-5, with 8 bases lining up with TRBD1. CDR3 length: 17 residues. CDR1 and CDR2 (germline): KGHDR, SFDVKD. The CDR3 loop is CATSDRGQGNCNQPQNF. CDR3 in DNA: TGTGCCACCAGTGATCGTGGACAGGGAAATTGCAATCAGCCCCAGAATTTT.

This clonotype came up many times. This chain uses TRBV20-1 with TRBJ2-1; 8 bases align to TRBD1. Germline-derived CDR1 and CDR2 are DFQATT and SNEGSKA (reference sequence). Trimming removed 2 bases from V and 3 bases from J; junction bases left unmatched: 3. The CDR3 is made up of 14 amino acids. Written as DNA, the CDR3 is TGCAGTGCTAGAACGGACAGGGACTACAATGAGCAGTTCTTC. This sequence encodes CSARTDRDYNEQFF.

This clonotype was detected ten times or more. The chain links TRBV5-1 to TRBJ2-7; 7 positions match TRBD2. The CDR3 consists of 14 residues. Germline-derived CDR1 and CDR2 are SGHRS and YFSETQ. J was trimmed by 3 bases and V by 2 bases; bases with no gene match: 5. The CDR3 sequence is CASSLRGEVYEQYF. The CDR3 coding sequence is TGCGCCAGCAGCTTACGGGGGGAGGTCTACGAGCAGTACTTC.

This clonotype was counted many times. V gene TRBV12-3 or TRBV12-4 combines with J gene TRBJ2-6, with unresolved D. V lost 8 bases and J 0 bases, leaving 8 bases between the germline ends. CDR3 length equals 14 residues. Here the CDR3 reads CASSEHSGANVLTF. Written as DNA, the CDR3 is TGTGCCAGCTCCGAGCACTCTGGGGCCAACGTCCTGACTTTC.

This clonotype was recorded many times. The V call is TRBV7-9, the J call TRBJ2-1; D is possibly TRBD2 (6 bases). With 6 bases removed from V and 6 bases from J, the gap between germline ends came to 9 bases. This CDR3 region has 12 residues. CDR1 is SEHNR, CDR2 FQNEAQ, per germline (reference sequence). For the CDR3, the DNA is TGTGCCAGCAGTCGGGGGTTCAATGAGCAGTTCTTC. Its translation: CASSRGFNEQFF.

This clonotype occurred many times. The V gene is TRBV5-6, the J gene TRBJ2-2; D is perhaps TRBD1 (5 bases). The V end lost 1 base, the J end lost 0 bases, and 19 bases lay between the germline ends. Germline V gene sequence: CDR1 SGHDT, CDR2 YYEEEE. This CDR3 contains 19 residues. CDR3 sequence (DNA): TGTGCCAGCAGCTTGTGGTTCTTAGGGGCCTCGACGAACACCGGGGAGCTGTTTTTT. It is translated as CASSLWFLGASTNTGELFF. The full variable domain, in which reference TRBV5-6 and TRBJ2-2 provide the parts outside the CDR3, is DAGVTQSPTHLIKTRGQQVTLRCSPKSGHDTVSWYQQALGQGPQFIFQYYEEEERQRGNFPDRFSGHQFPNYSSELNVNALLLGDSALYLCASSLWFLGASTNTGELFFGEGSRLTVL.

This clonotype has more than one count but fewer than ten. J is TRBJ2-3 and V is TRBV5-4; 10 nucleotides agree with TRBD2. The V segment lost 3 bases and the J segment 9 bases; nucleotides outside the gene matches: 16. CDR3 length: 17 amino acids. The germline gives CDR1 SGHNT, CDR2 YYREEE (reference sequence). The CDR3 spells CASSSPTSGGAGATQYF. The CDR3 nucleotides read TGTGCCAGCAGCTCCCCGACGAGCGGGGGGGCCGGCGCGACGCAGTATTTT.

This clonotype was seen at least ten times. The J gene is TRBJ2-7, the V gene TRBV5-1; D unresolved. The germline CDR1 and CDR2 sequences are SGHRS and YFSETQ. V lost 0 bases and J lost 3, with 7 bases in between. This CDR3 region has 13 residues. The CDR3 here is CASSLGKGYEQYF. CDR3 bases: TGCGCCAGCAGCTTGGGTAAGGGCTACGAGCAGTACTTC.

This clonotype was seen ten or more times. The chain's CDR3 is CASSGSFTDTQYF. DNA for the CDR3: TGCGCCAGCAGCGGGTCTTTCACAGATACGCAGTATTTT. This chain links TRBV5-1 with TRBJ2-3, with unresolved D. CDR3 size: 13 residues. Germline values: CDR1 SGHRS, CDR2 YFSETQ. V lost 4 bases to trimming and J lost 2 bases, with 8 bases between them. The entire variable domain, with the rest obtained from reference TRBV5-1 and TRBJ2-3, is as follows: KAGVTQTPRYLIKTRGQQVTLSCSPISGHRSVSWYQQTPGQGLQFLFEYFSETQRNKGNFPGRFSGRQFSNSRSEMNVSTLELGDSALYLCASSGSFTDTQYFGPGTRLTVL.

Ten or more counts support this clonotype. The chain carries TRBV20-1 and TRBJ1-5, with TRBD1 matching 7 bases. The CDR3 spans 14 residues. J was trimmed by 3 bases and V by 5 bases; bases with no gene match: 7. Germline V gives CDR1 DFQATT, CDR2 SNEGSKA (reference sequence). CDR3 in amino acids: CSAGTANVNQPQHF. The DNA for the CDR3 is TGCAGTGCTGGGACAGCTAACGTCAATCAGCCCCAGCATTTT.

In its sample, this clonotype was seen a few times. The J gene is TRBJ2-7, the V gene TRBV5-4; TRBD1 is a possible D gene (6 bases). Germline V lookup: CDR1 SGHNT, CDR2 YYREEE (reference sequence). V dropped 2 bases and J dropped 5 bases, with 14 bases sitting between them. The CDR3 has 14 amino acids. CDR3 sequence reads: CASSFIYRVHEQYF. DNA for the CDR3: TGTGCCAGCAGCTTTATATACAGGGTCCACGAGCAGTACTTC.

There are a few counts of this clonotype. Being one base from a much bigger clone, this may be a read error. The rearrangement uses TRBV20-1 and TRBJ1-6; 9 bases agree with TRBD1. This CDR3 is built from 11 residues. Germline values: CDR1 DFQATT, CDR2 SNEGSKA (reference sequence). The CDR3 loop is CSAGQGSPLNF. CDR3 DNA: TGCAGTGCTGGACAGGGGTCACCCCTCAACTTT.

This clonotype has ten or more counts. V and J are TRBV20-1 and TRBJ1-5; D is ambiguous. The CDR3 loop spans 12 amino acids. Germline V gives CDR1 DFQATT, CDR2 SNEGSKA (reference sequence). V was pared by 5 bases and J by 4 bases, with 9 bases between. The CDR3 here is CSALSGNQPQHF. The DNA of the CDR3 is TGCAGTGCTCTGAGTGGGAATCAGCCCCAGCATTTT.

This clonotype was seen ten or more times. The chain is built from TRBV5-1 and TRBJ2-3, with 7 bases aligning to TRBD2. Trimming at V came to 4 bases and at J to 2 bases, leaving 7 bases not matched to a gene. This CDR3 contains 15 residues. The germline CDR1 and CDR2 sequences are SGHRS and YFSETQ. As DNA, the CDR3 is TGCGCCAGCAGCATCACCGGGACTATCACAGATACGCAGTATTTT. Translated, it gives CASSITGTITDTQYF.

As regards this clonotype: A much larger clone differs by one base, so this may be a read error. The chain joins TRBV5-1 to TRBJ1-1; the D is unclear. Germline V gene lookup returns CDR1 SGHRS and CDR2 YFSETQ. Between the trimmed V and J ends, which lost 0 bases and 2 bases, there was a span of 5 bases. The CDR3 has 13 amino acids. CDR3 amino acids: CASSLESNTEAFF. CDR3 DNA: TGCGCCAGCAGCTTGGAAAGTAACACTGAAGCTTTCTTT.

In its sample, this clonotype was seen many times. The chain uses TRBV7-3 and TRBJ2-5, with D possibly called TRBD1 or TRBD2 (5 bases each). Germline CDR1 is SGHTA and CDR2 is FQGTGA. The length of the CDR3 is 15 residues. V was clipped by 2 bases and J by 5 bases, with 15 bases between them. CDR3 residues: CASSLRSGSMETQYF. In DNA, the CDR3 is TGTGCCAGCAGCTTACGCTCAGGGAGTATGGAGACCCAGTACTTC.

This clonotype showed up many times. The chain joins TRBV11-2 to TRBJ2-1, with 10 nucleotides matching TRBD2. The ends lost 4 bases at V and 4 bases at J; junction bases unmatched: 4. This CDR3 is 15 amino acids long. Germline CDR1 reads SGHAT; CDR2 reads FQNNGV. CDR3 region: CASSSAGGPYNEQFF. DNA of the CDR3: TGTGCCAGCAGCTCAGCGGGGGGGCCTTACAATGAGCAGTTCTTC. Full variable domain (outside the CDR3, taken from reference TRBV11-2 and TRBJ2-1): EAGVAQSPRYKIIEKRQSVAFWCNPISGHATLYWYQQILGQGPKLLIQFQNNGVVDDSQLPKDRFSAERLKGVDSTLKIQPAKLEDSAVYLCASSSAGGPYNEQFFGPGTRLTVL.

This clonotype came up many times. The chain recombines TRBV5-1 with TRBJ2-2; D unclear. The CDR3 totals 15 residues. V was trimmed by 0 bases and J by 3 bases, leaving 9 bases between them. CDR1 SGHRS and CDR2 YFSETQ come from the germline V gene. This chain's CDR3 is CASSLATADTGELFF. In DNA form, the CDR3 reads TGCGCCAGCAGCTTGGCCACCGCGGACACCGGGGAGCTGTTTTTT.

This clonotype was recorded many times. V gene TRBV29-1 combines with J gene TRBJ1-5; TRBD1 might be the D (5 bases). V shed 4 bases and J shed 7 bases, with 14 bases lying between them. Germline V gene sequence: CDR1 SQVTM, CDR2 ANQGSEA. The CDR3 runs 13 residues. The CDR3 loop is CSVVGGIGQPQHF. CDR3 nucleotide sequence: TGCAGCGTTGTCGGGGGTATAGGGCAGCCCCAGCATTTT.

This clonotype was seen a handful of times. Mismatch with germline at one junction end may stem from a read error. The V and J genes are TRBV20-1 and TRBJ1-6; D gene uncertain. Germline CDR1 is DFQATT and CDR2 is SNEGSKA (reference sequence). The CDR3 consists of 15 residues. CDR3 sequence reads: CSARDEAGYNSPLNF. DNA for the CDR3: TGCAGTGCTAGAGATGAGGCAGGATATAATTCACCCCTCAACTTT.

This clonotype came up many times. V usage is TRBV27 and J usage is TRBJ1-6, with D possibly TRBD1 on 5 matching bases. V was pared by 5 bases and J by 8 bases, with 13 bases between. Germline V gene sequence: CDR1 MNHEY, CDR2 SMNVEV (reference sequence). The CDR3 has 14 amino acids. CDR3 coding DNA: TGTGCCAGCAGTCGGGGGGAGGATTATTCACCCCTCCACTTT. It yields the protein CASSRGEDYSPLHF.

The CDR3 spells CASSLYGLNTEAFF. The DNA for the CDR3 is TGTGCCAGCAGCTTGTACGGGTTGAACACTGAAGCTTTCTTT. This sequence joins TRBV7-8 and TRBJ1-1, with D unclear. The V gene's germline CDR1 is SGHVS and CDR2 FQNEAQ. The CDR3 has 14 amino acids. Trimming left V 3 bases short and J 0 bases short, with 8 bases between.

Notes on this clonotype: A junction end diverges from the germline sequence, so it may reflect a read error. CDR3 sequence reads: CASSDGTGRQPQNF. DNA for the CDR3: TGTGCCAGCAGCGATGGGACAGGGAGGCAGCCCCAGAATTTT. The chain combines TRBV11-2 with TRBJ1-5, with TRBD1 identical over 9 bases. The germline V gene encodes CDR1 SGHAT and CDR2 FQNNGV. The CDR3 is 14 amino acids.